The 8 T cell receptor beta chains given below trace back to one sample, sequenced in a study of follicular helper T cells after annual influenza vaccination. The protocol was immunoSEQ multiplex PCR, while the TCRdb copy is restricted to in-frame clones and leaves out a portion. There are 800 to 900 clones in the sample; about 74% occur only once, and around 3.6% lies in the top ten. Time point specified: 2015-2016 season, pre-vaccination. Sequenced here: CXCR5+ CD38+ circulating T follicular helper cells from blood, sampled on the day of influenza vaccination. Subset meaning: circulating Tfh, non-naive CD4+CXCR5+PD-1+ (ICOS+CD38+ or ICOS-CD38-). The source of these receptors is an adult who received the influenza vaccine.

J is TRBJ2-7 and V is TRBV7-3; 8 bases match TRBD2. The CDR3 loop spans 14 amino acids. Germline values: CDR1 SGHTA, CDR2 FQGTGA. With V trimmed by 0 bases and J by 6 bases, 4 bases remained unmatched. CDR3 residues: CASSLTRTSTEQYF. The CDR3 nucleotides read TGTGCCAGCAGCTTAACCAGGACTAGCACCGAGCAGTACTTC. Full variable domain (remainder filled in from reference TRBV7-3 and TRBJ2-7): GAGVSQTPSNKVTEKGKYVELRCDPISGHTALYWYRQSLGQGPEFLIYFQGTGAADDSGLPNDRFFAVRPEGSVSTLKIQRTERGDSAVYLCASSLTRTSTEQYFGPGTRLTVT.

The CDR3 DNA follows: TGTGCCAGCAGCGTAGCGGGACAGCCCTTCTATGGCTACACCTTC. This codes for CASSVAGQPFYGYTF. The chain joins TRBV9 to TRBJ1-2, with 7 positions matching TRBD1. V lost 0 bases and J lost 4; bases outside the gene matches: 6. This CDR3 spans 15 amino acids. CDR1 is SGDLS, CDR2 YYNGEE, per germline.

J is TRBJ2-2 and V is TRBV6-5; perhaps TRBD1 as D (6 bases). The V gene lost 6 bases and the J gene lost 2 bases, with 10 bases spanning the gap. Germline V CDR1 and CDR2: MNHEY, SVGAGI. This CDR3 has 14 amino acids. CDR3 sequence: CASRWGQNTGELFF. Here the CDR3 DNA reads TGTGCCAGCAGGTGGGGGCAAAACACCGGGGAGCTGTTTTTT.

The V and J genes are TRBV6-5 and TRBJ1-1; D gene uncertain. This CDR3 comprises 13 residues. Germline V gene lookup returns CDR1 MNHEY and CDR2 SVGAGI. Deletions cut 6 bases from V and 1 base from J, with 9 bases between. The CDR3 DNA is TGTGCCAGCAGCCCCGGCACGAACACTGAAGCTTTCTTT. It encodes CASSPGTNTEAFF.

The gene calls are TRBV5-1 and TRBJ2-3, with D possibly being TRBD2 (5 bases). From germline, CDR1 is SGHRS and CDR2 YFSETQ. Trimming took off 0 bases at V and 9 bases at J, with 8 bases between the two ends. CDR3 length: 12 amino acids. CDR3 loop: CASSLEGGTQYF. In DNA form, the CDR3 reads TGCGCCAGCAGCTTGGAGGGCGGGACGCAGTATTTT.

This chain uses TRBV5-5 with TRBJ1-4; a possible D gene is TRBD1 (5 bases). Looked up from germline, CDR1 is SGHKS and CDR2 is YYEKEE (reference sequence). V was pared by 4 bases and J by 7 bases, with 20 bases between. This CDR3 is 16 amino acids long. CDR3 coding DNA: TGTGCCAGCAGCGCAAACCCCAGGGTCCTAGGTGAAAAACTGTTTTTT. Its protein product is CASSANPRVLGEKLFF.

The CDR3 protein is CASRGYGGNEQFF. CDR3 sequence (DNA): TGTGCCAGCCGAGGGTATGGGGGCAATGAGCAGTTCTTC. The chain joins TRBV6-1 to TRBJ2-1, with D perhaps being TRBD1 or TRBD2 (5 bases each). The CDR3 length is 13 residues. The V gene's germline CDR1 is MNHNS and CDR2 SASEGT. V was cut by 8 bases and J by 6 bases, with 14 bases left in between.

The CDR3 spells CASQDVGEQYF. The CDR3 DNA follows: TGTGCCAGCCAAGACGTCGGCGAGCAGTACTTC. The chain recombines TRBV6-5 with TRBJ2-7; unclear D gene. The CDR3 has 11 amino acids. In germline, CDR1 is MNHEY, CDR2 SVGAGI. V was pared by 8 bases and J by 6 bases, with 11 bases between.